This record covers a single TCR beta chain. As yet, its antigen is unknown. Using unique molecular identifiers, the investigators prepared the TCRbeta library. TCRdb passed the PCR reads through MiXCR, listing each CDR3 protein once. This sample has some 290,000 distinct CDR3 sequences, with around 25% found just once. This specimen belongs to a study of T-cell reconstitution after alpha-beta-depleted transplantation in children. Findings and caveats of the study: Approximately two months post-transplant, alpha-beta T cells reportedly originated from several hundred expanded graft clones. Elevated TCRbeta diversity at day 60 was traced, in some patients, to surviving recipient T cells and thymic progenitors. Among T cells one year after transplant, newly produced cells accounted for most counts and diversity.

The TCR comes from a male patient between 10 and 17 years old who had a stem cell transplant for acute lymphoblastic leukemia, so the T cells may come from the graft donor. The source was PBMCs, mostly from graft donor cells, collected 180 days after TCRalphabeta/CD19-depleted stem cell transplant.

CDR3 sequence (DNA): TGTGCCAGCAACCCTTTGAGGGGAAGGAACGAGCAGTACTTC. This codes for CASNPLRGRNEQYF. The genes are TRBV27 and TRBJ2-7; D assignment may be TRBD1 or TRBD2 (5 bases each). Germline V gives CDR1 MNHEY, CDR2 SMNVEV (reference sequence). V lost 7 bases, J lost 5 bases, and 18 bases lay in between. This CDR3 is 14 amino acids long.